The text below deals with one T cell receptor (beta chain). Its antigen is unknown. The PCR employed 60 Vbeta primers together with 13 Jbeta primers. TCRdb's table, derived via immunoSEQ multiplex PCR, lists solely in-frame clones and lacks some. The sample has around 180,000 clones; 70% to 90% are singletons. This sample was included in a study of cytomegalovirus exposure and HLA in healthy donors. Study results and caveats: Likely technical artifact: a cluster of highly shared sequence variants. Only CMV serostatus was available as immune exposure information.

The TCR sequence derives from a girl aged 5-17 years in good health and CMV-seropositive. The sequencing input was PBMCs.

The chain's CDR3 is CSVEDSKRGYGYTF. The CDR3 region has the DNA TGCAGCGTTGAAGACTCAAAAAGAGGCTATGGCTACACCTTC. The chain links TRBV29-1 to TRBJ1-2; D is ambiguous. CDR3 length: 14 amino acids. The V end was cut by 0 bases, the J end by 4 bases, with 12 bases between. Germline V lookup: CDR1 SQVTM, CDR2 ANQGSEA.